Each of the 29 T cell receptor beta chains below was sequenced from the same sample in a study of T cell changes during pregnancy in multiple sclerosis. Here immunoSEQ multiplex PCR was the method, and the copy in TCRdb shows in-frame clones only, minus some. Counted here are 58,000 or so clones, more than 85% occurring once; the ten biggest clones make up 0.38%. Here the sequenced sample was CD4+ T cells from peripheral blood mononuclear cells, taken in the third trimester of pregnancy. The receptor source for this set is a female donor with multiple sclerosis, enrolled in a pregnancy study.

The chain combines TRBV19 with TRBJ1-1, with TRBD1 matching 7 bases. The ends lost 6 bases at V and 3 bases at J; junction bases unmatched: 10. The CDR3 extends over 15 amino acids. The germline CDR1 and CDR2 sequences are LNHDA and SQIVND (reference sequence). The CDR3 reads CASRTRMGQHTEAFF. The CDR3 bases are TGTGCCAGTAGAACCCGAATGGGACAGCACACTGAAGCTTTCTTT.

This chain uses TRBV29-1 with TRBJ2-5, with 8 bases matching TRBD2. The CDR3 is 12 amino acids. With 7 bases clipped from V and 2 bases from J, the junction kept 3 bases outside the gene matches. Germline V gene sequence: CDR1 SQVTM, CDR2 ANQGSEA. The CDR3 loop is CSGGGQQETQYF. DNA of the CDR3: TGCAGCGGCGGGGGGCAGCAAGAGACCCAGTACTTC.

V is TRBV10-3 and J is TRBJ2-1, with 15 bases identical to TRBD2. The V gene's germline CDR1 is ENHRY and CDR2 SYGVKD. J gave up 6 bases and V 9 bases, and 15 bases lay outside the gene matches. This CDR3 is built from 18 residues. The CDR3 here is CAISTGTSGRLAFNEQFF. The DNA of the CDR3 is TGTGCCATTTCAACCGGGACTAGCGGGAGGTTAGCCTTCAATGAGCAGTTCTTC.

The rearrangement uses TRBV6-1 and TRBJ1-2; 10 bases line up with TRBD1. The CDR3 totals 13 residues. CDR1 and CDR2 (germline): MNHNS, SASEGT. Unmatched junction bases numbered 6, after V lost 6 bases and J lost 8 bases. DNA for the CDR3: TGTGCCAGCAGACGACAGGGGGCGGAAGGCTACACCTTC. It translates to CASRRQGAEGYTF.

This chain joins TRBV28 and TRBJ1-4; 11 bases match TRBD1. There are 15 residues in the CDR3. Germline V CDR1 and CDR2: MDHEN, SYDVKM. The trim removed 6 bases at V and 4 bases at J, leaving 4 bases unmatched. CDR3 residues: CASRGTGGFNEKLFF. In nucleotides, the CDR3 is TGTGCCAGCAGGGGGACAGGGGGATTTAATGAAAAACTGTTTTTT. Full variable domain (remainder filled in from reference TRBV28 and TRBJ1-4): DVKVTQSSRYLVKRTGEKVFLECVQDMDHENMFWYRQDPGLGLRLIYFSYDVKMKEKGDIPEGYSVSREKKERFSLILESASTNQTSMYLCASRGTGGFNEKLFFGSGTQLSVL.

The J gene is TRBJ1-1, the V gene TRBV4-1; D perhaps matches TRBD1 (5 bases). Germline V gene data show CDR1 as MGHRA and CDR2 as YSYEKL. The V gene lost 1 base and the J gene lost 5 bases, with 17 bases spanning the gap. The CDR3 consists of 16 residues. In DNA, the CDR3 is TGCGCCAGCAGCCAAGGAGACGGAAGGGGAGGAACTGAAGCTTTCTTT. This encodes CASSQGDGRGGTEAFF.

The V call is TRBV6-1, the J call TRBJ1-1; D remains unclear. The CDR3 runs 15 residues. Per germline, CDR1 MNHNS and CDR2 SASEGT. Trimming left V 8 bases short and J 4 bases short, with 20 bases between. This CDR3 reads CASPERVGDGTEAFF. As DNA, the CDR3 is TGTGCCAGCCCCGAACGGGTGGGAGACGGCACTGAAGCTTTCTTT.

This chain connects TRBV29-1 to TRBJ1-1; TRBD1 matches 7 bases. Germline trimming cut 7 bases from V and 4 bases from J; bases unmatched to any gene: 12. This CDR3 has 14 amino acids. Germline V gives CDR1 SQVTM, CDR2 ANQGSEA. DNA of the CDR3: TGCAGCGGTGAGACAGGGACCCCGGGCACTGAAGCTTTCTTT. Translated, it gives CSGETGTPGTEAFF.

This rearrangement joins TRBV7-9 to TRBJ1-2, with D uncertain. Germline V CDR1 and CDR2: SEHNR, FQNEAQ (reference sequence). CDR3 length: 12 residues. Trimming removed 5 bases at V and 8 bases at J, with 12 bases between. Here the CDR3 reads CASSRESWGYTF. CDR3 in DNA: TGTGCCAGCAGCCGCGAAAGTTGGGGCTACACCTTC.

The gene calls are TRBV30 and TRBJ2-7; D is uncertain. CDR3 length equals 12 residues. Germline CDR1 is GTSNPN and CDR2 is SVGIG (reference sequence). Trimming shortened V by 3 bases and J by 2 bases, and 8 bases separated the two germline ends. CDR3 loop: CAWSRETYEQYF. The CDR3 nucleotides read TGTGCCTGGAGCCGTGAGACCTACGAGCAGTACTTC.

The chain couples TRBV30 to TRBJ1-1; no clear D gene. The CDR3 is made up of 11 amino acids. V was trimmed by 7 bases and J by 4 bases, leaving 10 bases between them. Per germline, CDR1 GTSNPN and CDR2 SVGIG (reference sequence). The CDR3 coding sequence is TGTGCCTCCGAGAGGGTCACTGAAGCTTTCTTT. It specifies CASERVTEAFF.

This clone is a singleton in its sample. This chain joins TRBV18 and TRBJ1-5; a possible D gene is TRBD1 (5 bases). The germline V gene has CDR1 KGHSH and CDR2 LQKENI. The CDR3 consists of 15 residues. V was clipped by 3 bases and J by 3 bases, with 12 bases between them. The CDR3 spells CASSPDSRANQPQHF. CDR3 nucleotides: TGTGCCAGCTCACCCGACAGCCGGGCCAATCAGCCCCAGCATTTT.

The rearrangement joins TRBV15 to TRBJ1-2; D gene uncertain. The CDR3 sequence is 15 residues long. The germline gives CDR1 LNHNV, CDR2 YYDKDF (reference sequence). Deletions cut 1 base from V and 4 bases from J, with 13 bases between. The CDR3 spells CATSRALTEFYGYTF. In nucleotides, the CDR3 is TGTGCCACCAGCAGAGCCCTTACAGAGTTCTATGGCTACACCTTC.

The CDR3 nucleotides read TGTGCCAGCTCACCCGTTCGGACAGGAGAGTCTAACTATGGCTACACCTTC. This sequence encodes CASSPVRTGESNYGYTF. This chain joins TRBV18 and TRBJ1-2, with 7 nucleotides matching TRBD1. This CDR3 comprises 17 residues. The germline CDR1 and CDR2 sequences are KGHSH and LQKENI. With 3 bases clipped from V and 0 bases from J, the junction kept 10 bases outside the gene matches.

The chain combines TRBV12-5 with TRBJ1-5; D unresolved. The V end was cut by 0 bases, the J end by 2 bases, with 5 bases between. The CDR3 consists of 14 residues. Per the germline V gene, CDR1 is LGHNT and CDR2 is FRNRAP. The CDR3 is CASGLVPGNQPQHF. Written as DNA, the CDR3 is TGTGCTAGTGGTTTGGTACCGGGCAATCAGCCCCAGCATTTT.

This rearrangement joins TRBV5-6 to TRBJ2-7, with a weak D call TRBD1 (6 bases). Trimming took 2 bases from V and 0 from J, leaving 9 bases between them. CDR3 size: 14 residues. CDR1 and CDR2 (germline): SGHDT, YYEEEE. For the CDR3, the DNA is TGTGCCAGCAGCTTCGACAGGTACTCCTACGAGCAGTACTTC. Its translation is CASSFDRYSYEQYF.

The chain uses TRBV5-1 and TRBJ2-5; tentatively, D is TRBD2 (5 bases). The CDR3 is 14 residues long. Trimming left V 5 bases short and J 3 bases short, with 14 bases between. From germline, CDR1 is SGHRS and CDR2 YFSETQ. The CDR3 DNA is TGCGCCAGCAGAGGGCTAGCCGGCGAAGAGACCCAGTACTTC. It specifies CASRGLAGEETQYF.

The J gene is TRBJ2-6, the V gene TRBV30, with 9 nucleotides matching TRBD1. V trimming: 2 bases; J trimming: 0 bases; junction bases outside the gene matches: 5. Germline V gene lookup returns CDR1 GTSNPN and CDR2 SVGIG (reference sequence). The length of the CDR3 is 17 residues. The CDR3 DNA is TGTGCCTGGAGTTTGACAGGGGGTTACTCTGGGGCCAACGTCCTGACTTTC. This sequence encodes CAWSLTGGYSGANVLTF.

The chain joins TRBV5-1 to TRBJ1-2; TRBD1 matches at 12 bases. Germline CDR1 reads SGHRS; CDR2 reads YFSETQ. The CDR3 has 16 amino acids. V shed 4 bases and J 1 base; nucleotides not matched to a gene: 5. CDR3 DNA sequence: TGCGCCAGCAGCAGGGACAGGGGGCAGGATAACTATGGCTACACCTTC. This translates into CASSRDRGQDNYGYTF.

The CDR3 here is CASSPRAAPTEAFF. CDR3 bases: TGTGCCAGCAGTCCCCGCGCGGCCCCCACTGAAGCTTTCTTT. The rearrangement uses TRBV7-8 and TRBJ1-1; no definite D call. Germline assignment: CDR1 SGHVS and CDR2 FQNEAQ. CDR3 size: 14 residues. V shed 6 bases and J shed 4 bases, with 15 bases lying between them.

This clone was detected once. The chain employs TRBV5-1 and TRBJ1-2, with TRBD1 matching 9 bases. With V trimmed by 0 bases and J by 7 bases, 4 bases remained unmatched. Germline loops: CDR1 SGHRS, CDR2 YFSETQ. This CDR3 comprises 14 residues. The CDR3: CASSLEQGAGGYTF. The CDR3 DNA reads TGCGCCAGCAGCTTGGAACAGGGGGCGGGTGGCTACACCTTC.

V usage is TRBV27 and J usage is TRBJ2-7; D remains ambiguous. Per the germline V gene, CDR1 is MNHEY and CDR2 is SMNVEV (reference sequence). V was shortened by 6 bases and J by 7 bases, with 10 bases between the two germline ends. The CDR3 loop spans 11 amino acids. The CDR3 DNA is TGTGCCAGCAGCACGGAGAGAGAGCAGTACTTC. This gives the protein CASSTEREQYF.

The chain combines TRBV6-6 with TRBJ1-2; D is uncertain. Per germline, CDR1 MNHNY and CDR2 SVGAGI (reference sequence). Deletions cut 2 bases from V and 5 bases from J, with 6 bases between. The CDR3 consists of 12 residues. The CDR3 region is CASSYGDYGYTF. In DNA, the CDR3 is TGTGCCAGCAGTTACGGAGATTATGGCTACACCTTC.

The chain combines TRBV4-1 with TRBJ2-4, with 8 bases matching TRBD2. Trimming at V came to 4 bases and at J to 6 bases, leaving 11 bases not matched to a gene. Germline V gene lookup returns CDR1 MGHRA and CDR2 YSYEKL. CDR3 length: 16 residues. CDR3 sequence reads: CASSREGGRIGNIQYF. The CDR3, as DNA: TGCGCCAGCAGCCGTGAGGGCGGGAGGATTGGAAACATTCAGTACTTC.

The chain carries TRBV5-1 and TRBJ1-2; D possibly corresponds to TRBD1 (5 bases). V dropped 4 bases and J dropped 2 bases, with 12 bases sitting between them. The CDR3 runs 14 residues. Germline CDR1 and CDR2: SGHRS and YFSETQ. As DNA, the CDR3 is TGCGCCAGCAGCGCGGGACGGTCGAACTATGGCTACACCTTC. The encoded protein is CASSAGRSNYGYTF.

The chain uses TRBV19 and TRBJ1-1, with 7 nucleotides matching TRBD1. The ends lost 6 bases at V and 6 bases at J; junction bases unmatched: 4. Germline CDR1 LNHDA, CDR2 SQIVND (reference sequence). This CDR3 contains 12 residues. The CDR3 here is CASRRGGPEAFF. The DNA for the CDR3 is TGTGCCAGTAGGAGAGGGGGCCCTGAAGCTTTCTTT.

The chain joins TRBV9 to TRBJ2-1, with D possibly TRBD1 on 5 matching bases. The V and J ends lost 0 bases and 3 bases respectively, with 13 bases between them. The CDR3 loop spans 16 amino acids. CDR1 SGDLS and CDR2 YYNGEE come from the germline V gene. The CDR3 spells CASSVDRYDGYNEQFF. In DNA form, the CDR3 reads TGTGCCAGCAGCGTAGACAGGTACGACGGCTACAATGAGCAGTTCTTC. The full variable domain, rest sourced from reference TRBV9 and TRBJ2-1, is DSGVTQTPKHLITATGQRVTLRCSPRSGDLSVYWYQQSLDQGLQFLIQYYNGEERAKGNILERFSAQQFPDLHSELNLSSLELGDSALYFCASSVDRYDGYNEQFFGPGTRLTVL.

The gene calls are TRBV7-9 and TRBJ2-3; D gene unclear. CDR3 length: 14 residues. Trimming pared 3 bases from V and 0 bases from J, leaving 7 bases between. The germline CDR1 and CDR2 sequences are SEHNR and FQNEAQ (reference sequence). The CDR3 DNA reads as TGTGCCAGCAGCTTCCTTATTAGCACAGATACGCAGTATTTT. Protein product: CASSFLISTDTQYF.

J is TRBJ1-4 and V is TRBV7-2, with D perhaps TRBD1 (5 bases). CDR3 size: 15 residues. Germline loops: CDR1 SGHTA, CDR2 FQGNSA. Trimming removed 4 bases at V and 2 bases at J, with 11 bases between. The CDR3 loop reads CASSSWGFTNEKLFF. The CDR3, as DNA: TGTGCCAGCAGCTCGTGGGGCTTTACTAATGAAAAACTGTTTTTT.